Each of the 32 T cell receptor beta chains below was sequenced from the same sample in a study of T cells in Graves' hyperthyroidism and ophthalmopathy. Amplification yielded TCR beta CDR3 regions, with RNA transcripts as the source. A set of HTBI primers served as the primers for a first-round RT-PCR of the TCR CDR3. MiXCR was run by TCRdb on the multiplex PCR reads, yielding one entry per CDR3 protein. The sample has 600,000 or so distinct CDR3 sequences, around 15% seen once. Sequencing was carried out using blood. These receptors came from a woman in her forties or fifties with Graves' ophthalmopathy.

This clonotype was recorded many times. V is TRBV5-1 and J is TRBJ1-1; D is ambiguous. Germline V CDR1 and CDR2: SGHRS, YFSETQ. V dropped 0 bases and J dropped 0 bases, with 12 bases sitting between them. This CDR3 spans 16 amino acids. The CDR3 loop reads CASSLAHAVMNTEAFF. CDR3 coding DNA: TGCGCCAGCAGCTTGGCACATGCCGTAATGAACACTGAAGCTTTCTTT.

Comment on this clonotype: With a much larger clone just one base away, this may be a read error. This chain joins TRBV28 and TRBJ2-2, with D maybe TRBD2 (6 bases). V was pared by 8 bases and J by 1 base, with 11 bases between. Germline V gives CDR1 MDHEN, CDR2 SYDVKM. This CDR3 has 14 amino acids. CDR3 coding DNA: TGTGCCAGCGGAGGCGGGATGAACACCGGGGAGCTGTTTTTT. Residues: CASGGGMNTGELFF.

The chain joins TRBV27 to TRBJ2-3, with TRBD2 matching 7 bases. Germline CDR1 reads MNHEY; CDR2 reads SMNVEV (reference sequence). This CDR3 comprises 16 residues. With 3 bases clipped from V and 0 bases from J, the junction kept 6 bases outside the gene matches. CDR3 loop: CASSFAGAYSTDTQYF. Written as DNA, the CDR3 is TGTGCCAGCAGTTTTGCGGGAGCCTATAGCACAGATACGCAGTATTTT.

DNA for the CDR3: TGTGCCAGCGTCACTGGGGCCAACGTCCTGACTTTC. It is translated as CASVTGANVLTF. J is TRBJ2-6 and V is TRBV2, with D uncertain. Germline V gives CDR1 SNHLY, CDR2 FYNNEI. This CDR3 spans 12 amino acids. V was shortened by 8 bases and J by 2 bases, with 4 bases between the two germline ends.

This clonotype was counted ten times or more. The chain uses TRBV3-1 and TRBJ2-2; 9 nucleotides line up with TRBD2. V shed 4 bases and J 5 bases; nucleotides not matched to a gene: 11. Germline-derived CDR1 and CDR2 are LGHDT and YNNKEL (reference sequence). This CDR3 is built from 17 residues. CDR3: CASSPLGSGRRTGELFF. In nucleotides, the CDR3 is TGTGCCAGCAGCCCGTTGGGTAGCGGGAGACGGACCGGGGAGCTGTTTTTT.

This clonotype was detected ten times or more. This chain connects TRBV7-2 to TRBJ1-1; no clear D gene. Germline lookup yields CDR1 SGHTA and CDR2 FQGNSA. The CDR3 runs to 14 residues. Trimming left V 3 bases short and J 2 bases short, with 10 bases between. The CDR3 coding sequence is TGTGCCAGCAGCTTTCCCGATTTCAACACTGAAGCTTTCTTT. This sequence encodes CASSFPDFNTEAFF. The variable domain in full, with the rest retrieved from reference TRBV7-2 and TRBJ1-1, is GAGVSQSPSNKVTEKGKDVELRCDPISGHTALYWYRQSLGQGLEFLIYFQGNSAPDKSGLPSDRFSAERTGGSVSTLTIQRTQQEDSAVYLCASSFPDFNTEAFFGQGTRLTVV.

This clonotype has a count of ten or more. The chain has TRBV28 and TRBJ2-5; the match to TRBD2 covers 7 bases. After removal of 8 bases from V and 3 bases from J, the junction contained 3 bases not matched to a gene. The CDR3 runs to 12 residues. The germline V gene has CDR1 MDHEN and CDR2 SYDVKM. The CDR3, as DNA: TGTGCCAGCCAGACTAGCAAAGAGACCCAGTACTTC. It is translated as CASQTSKETQYF.

This clonotype was detected many times. V gene TRBV5-1 combines with J gene TRBJ1-1; TRBD1 is a possible D gene (5 bases). Germline values: CDR1 SGHRS, CDR2 YFSETQ. The CDR3 is 15 amino acids. V shed 1 base and J shed 1 base, with 11 bases lying between them. CDR3 amino acids: CASSLYGATNTEAFF. The DNA for the CDR3 is TGCGCCAGCAGCTTGTATGGGGCAACGAACACTGAAGCTTTCTTT.

There are many counts of this clonotype. The chain uses TRBV5-1 and TRBJ2-3; D is ambiguous. The germline CDR1 and CDR2 sequences are SGHRS and YFSETQ. The V gene lost 4 bases and the J gene lost 2 bases, with 5 bases spanning the gap. CDR3 length: 12 residues. The CDR3 protein is CASSVNTDTQYF. CDR3 DNA sequence: TGCGCCAGCAGCGTCAACACAGATACGCAGTATTTT.

V gene TRBV28 combines with J gene TRBJ2-4, with 10 bases that match TRBD2. The germline V gene has CDR1 MDHEN and CDR2 SYDVKM. Trimming at V came to 7 bases and at J to 6 bases, leaving 3 bases not matched to a gene. There are 13 residues in the CDR3. The CDR3 here is CASISGRRNIQYF. The CDR3 DNA reads TGTGCCAGCATTAGCGGGAGGCGAAACATTCAGTACTTC.

This clonotype was recorded at least ten times. The gene calls are TRBV28 and TRBJ2-7; the D gene could be TRBD1 or TRBD2 (5 bases each). The CDR3 has 14 residues. V was cut by 5 bases and J by 4 bases, with 15 bases left in between. The germline V gene has CDR1 MDHEN and CDR2 SYDVKM. The CDR3, as DNA: TGTGCCAGCAGTCTTACCGGGACGTCATACGAGCAGTACTTC. Protein sequence: CASSLTGTSYEQYF.

This clonotype was counted ten times or more. The genes are TRBV5-1 and TRBJ2-6; no firm D call. Germline V CDR1 and CDR2: SGHRS, YFSETQ. The CDR3 spans 18 residues. V lost 1 base, J lost 1 base, and 15 bases lay in between. The DNA for the CDR3 is TGCGCCAGCAGCTTGAACCTTGTTTATCAATCTGGGGCCAACGTCCTGACTTTC. It specifies CASSLNLVYQSGANVLTF.

J is TRBJ2-7 and V is TRBV9; D unresolved. Germline-derived CDR1 and CDR2 are SGDLS and YYNGEE. The V gene lost 0 bases and the J gene lost 7 bases, with 14 bases spanning the gap. The CDR3 covers 14 residues. The CDR3: CASSVGRSNGEQYF. The DNA for the CDR3 is TGTGCCAGCAGCGTAGGGCGCTCCAATGGGGAGCAGTACTTC.

This clonotype was counted many times. The genes are TRBV20-1 and TRBJ2-7, with D perhaps assigned TRBD1 or TRBD2 (5 bases each). This CDR3 is built from 14 residues. Germline V gives CDR1 DFQATT, CDR2 SNEGSKA (reference sequence). Trimming took 0 bases from V and 3 from J, leaving 12 bases between them. The CDR3 DNA reads as TGCAGTGCTAGAGAATGGGGGAGCAGCTACGAGCAGTACTTC. The encoded protein is CSAREWGSSYEQYF.

This clonotype was recorded many times. V gene TRBV5-1 combines with J gene TRBJ2-5, with 10 bases that match TRBD2. This CDR3 has 16 residues. Germline V CDR1 and CDR2: SGHRS, YFSETQ. J gave up 5 bases and V 0 bases, and 7 bases lay outside the gene matches. The CDR3 is CASSLGLAGVSETQYF. In nucleotides, the CDR3 is TGCGCCAGCAGCTTGGGGCTAGCGGGAGTATCCGAGACCCAGTACTTC.

This clonotype was detected ten times or more. The chain couples TRBV2 to TRBJ1-6; 9 positions match TRBD1. CDR1 SNHLY and CDR2 FYNNEI come from the germline V gene. With V trimmed by 2 bases and J by 0 bases, 8 bases remained unmatched. The CDR3 is 19 residues long. This CDR3 is CASSEYRDRVRSYNSPLHF. In DNA, the CDR3 is TGTGCCAGCAGTGAATATAGGGACAGGGTGCGCTCCTATAATTCACCCCTCCACTTT.

This clonotype occurred many times. CDR3 protein: CASSPTGLAGGPHTQYF. The CDR3 DNA reads TGTGCCAGCAGTCCAACGGGACTAGCGGGAGGGCCGCATACGCAGTATTTT. The chain uses TRBV7-2 and TRBJ2-3; the match to TRBD2 covers 16 bases. Trimming at V came to 6 bases and at J to 7 bases, leaving 10 bases not matched to a gene. Germline values: CDR1 SGHTA, CDR2 FQGNSA. The CDR3 contains 17 residues.

This clonotype was seen repeatedly, ten times or more. This chain uses TRBV28 with TRBJ1-2; no clear D. There are 14 residues in the CDR3. V was clipped by 5 bases and J by 4 bases, with 14 bases between them. Germline V gene sequence: CDR1 MDHEN, CDR2 SYDVKM. The CDR3 sequence: CASSPYPDVYGYTF. CDR3 coding DNA: TGTGCCAGCAGTCCATACCCGGACGTCTATGGCTACACCTTC.

This clonotype was detected ten times or more. This chain connects TRBV13 to TRBJ1-3; D uncertain. The CDR3 extends over 12 amino acids. The germline V and J ends were trimmed by 3 bases and 4 bases, with 4 bases remaining between them. Germline-derived CDR1 and CDR2 are PRHDT and FYEKMQ (reference sequence). CDR3 DNA sequence: TGTGCCAGCAGCTTGCCCGGAAACACCATATATTTT. It is translated as CASSLPGNTIYF.

This clonotype was seen at least ten times. The chain employs TRBV7-9 and TRBJ2-7; 9 bases map to TRBD2. The trim removed 5 bases at V and 4 bases at J, leaving 12 bases unmatched. CDR3 length: 16 amino acids. In germline, CDR1 is SEHNR, CDR2 FQNEAQ (reference sequence). The DNA for the CDR3 is TGTGCCAGCAGCCCCCGGGAGGCGGGAGGGAGTTACGAGCAGTACTTC. Its protein product is CASSPREAGGSYEQYF.

This clonotype came up many times. The chain carries TRBV18 and TRBJ2-7; 10 nucleotides line up with TRBD2. V dropped 6 bases and J dropped 7; count of bases not matched to a gene: 12. In germline, CDR1 is KGHSH, CDR2 LQKENI. This CDR3 spans 15 amino acids. Here the CDR3 reads CASSMDSGRAKEQYF. The CDR3 bases are TGTGCCAGCTCCATGGACAGCGGGAGGGCCAAAGAGCAGTACTTC.

This chain joins TRBV6-6 and TRBJ2-5; the D gene is possibly TRBD2 (5 bases). V gave up 0 bases and J gave up 3 bases, with 23 bases separating them. Germline values: CDR1 MNHNY, CDR2 SVGAGI (reference sequence). CDR3 length equals 19 residues. CDR3 in DNA: TGTGCCAGCAGTTACTCGTCCTTTTCTTCGGCTATCGGGGAAGAGACCCAGTACTTC. It specifies CASSYSSFSSAIGEETQYF.

This clonotype showed up many times. V and J are TRBV2 and TRBJ1-6; the D is unclear. The CDR3 is 15 residues long. V was pared by 5 bases and J by 11 bases, with 19 bases between. CDR1 is SNHLY and CDR2 is FYNNEI in the germline V gene. The CDR3 DNA sequence: TGTGCCAGCAGTCAGATGATACGACTCACGGCACCCCTCCACTTT. Translating it yields CASSQMIRLTAPLHF.

This clonotype was recorded a few times. V gene TRBV12-3 or TRBV12-4 combines with J gene TRBJ2-1, with unresolved D. V dropped 5 bases and J dropped 16 bases, with 27 bases sitting between them. There are 15 residues in the CDR3. CDR3 sequence (DNA): TGTGCCAGCAGTCCTCTCCGGGCAAGAATAGGGAAGGGTTTCTTC. This codes for CASSPLRARIGKGFF.

This clonotype was found many times. V is TRBV28 and J is TRBJ2-3; 13 nucleotides line up with TRBD2. The CDR3 is 17 residues long. The V segment lost 5 bases and the J segment 4 bases; nucleotides outside the gene matches: 9. Germline loops: CDR1 MDHEN, CDR2 SYDVKM. The CDR3 is CASSLATSGRSSDTQYF. The CDR3 coding sequence is TGTGCCAGCAGTCTCGCGACTAGCGGGAGGTCTTCAGATACGCAGTATTTT.

This clonotype was seen repeatedly, ten times or more. This chain connects TRBV11-2 to TRBJ2-3, with TRBD2 matching over 10 bases. CDR1 is SGHAT and CDR2 is FQNNGV in the germline V gene. The CDR3 length is 17 residues. V lost 5 bases and J lost 1; bases outside the gene matches: 9. DNA of the CDR3: TGTGCCAGCAGCCCCCGCTTAGCGGGAGGTCGCACAGATACGCAGTATTTT. Translating gives CASSPRLAGGRTDTQYF.

Many counts were recorded for this clonotype. This chain joins TRBV5-5 and TRBJ1-1; D gene ambiguous. From germline, CDR1 is SGHKS and CDR2 YYEKEE (reference sequence). CDR3 size: 14 residues. The V end was cut by 5 bases, the J end by 2 bases, with 13 bases between. The CDR3: CASRIRTDNTEAFF. The DNA for the CDR3 is TGTGCCAGCAGAATTAGGACGGATAACACTGAAGCTTTCTTT.

This clonotype was recorded many times. The chain has TRBV12-3 or TRBV12-4 and TRBJ2-1, with D tentatively TRBD2 (6 bases). The V gene lost 1 base and the J gene lost 0 bases, with 13 bases spanning the gap. The CDR3 consists of 17 residues. DNA of the CDR3: TGTGCCAGCAGTTTAGGTCTAGCGAGTAGCTCCTACAATGAGCAGTTCTTC. Translated, it gives CASSLGLASSSYNEQFF.

This clonotype was counted at least ten times. The chain links TRBV6-1 to TRBJ2-3; 13 bases are a match to TRBD2. V lost 5 bases to trimming and J lost 1 base; unmatched junction nucleotides: 12. There are 19 residues in the CDR3. Germline lookup yields CDR1 MNHNS and CDR2 SASEGT. This chain's CDR3 is CASSLSGLAGWRGTDTQYF. DNA for the CDR3: TGTGCCAGCAGTTTATCGGGACTAGCGGGATGGCGAGGCACAGATACGCAGTATTTT.

This clonotype was seen a few times. The J gene is TRBJ2-5, the V gene TRBV6-1, with D possibly TRBD2 on 6 matching bases. CDR1 MNHNS and CDR2 SASEGT come from the germline V gene. The CDR3 is 14 residues long. Trimming removed 5 bases at V and 6 bases at J, with 16 bases between. In DNA form, the CDR3 reads TGTGCCAGCAGTCCAACCGGGACTCCGAAGACCCAGTACTTC. Its protein is CASSPTGTPKTQYF.

The chain couples TRBV5-8 to TRBJ1-2; 9 bases line up with TRBD1. V shed 0 bases and J 8 bases; nucleotides not matched to a gene: 2. Germline CDR1 reads SGHTS; CDR2 reads YDEGEE. The CDR3 runs to 13 residues. CDR3 in amino acids: CASSLGTGVGYTF. The CDR3 nucleotides read TGTGCCAGCAGCTTGGGGACAGGGGTCGGCTACACCTTC.

This clonotype was counted only a few times. The chain couples TRBV10-1 to TRBJ2-1; D is possibly TRBD1 (6 bases). The germline gives CDR1 WNHNN, CDR2 SYGVQD (reference sequence). Trimming took off 6 bases at V and 2 bases at J, with 14 bases between the two ends. The CDR3 runs 15 residues. CDR3 region: CASRCYRAPYNEQFF. The CDR3, as DNA: TGCGCCAGCAGGTGTTACAGGGCCCCCTACAATGAGCAGTTCTTC.